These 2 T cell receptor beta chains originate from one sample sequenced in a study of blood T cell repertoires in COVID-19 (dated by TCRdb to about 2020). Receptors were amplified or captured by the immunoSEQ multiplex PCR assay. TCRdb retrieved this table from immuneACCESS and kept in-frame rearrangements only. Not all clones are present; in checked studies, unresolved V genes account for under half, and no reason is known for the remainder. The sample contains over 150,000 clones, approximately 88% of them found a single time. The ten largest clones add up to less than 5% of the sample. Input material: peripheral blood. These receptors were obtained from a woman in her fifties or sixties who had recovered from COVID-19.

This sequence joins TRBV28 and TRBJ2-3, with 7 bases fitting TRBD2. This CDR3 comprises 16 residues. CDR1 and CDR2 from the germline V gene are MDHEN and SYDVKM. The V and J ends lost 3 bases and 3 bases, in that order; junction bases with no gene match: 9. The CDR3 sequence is CASSFEGHGRTDTQYF. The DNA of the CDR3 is TGTGCCAGCAGTTTTGAAGGGCACGGGAGGACAGATACGCAGTATTTT.

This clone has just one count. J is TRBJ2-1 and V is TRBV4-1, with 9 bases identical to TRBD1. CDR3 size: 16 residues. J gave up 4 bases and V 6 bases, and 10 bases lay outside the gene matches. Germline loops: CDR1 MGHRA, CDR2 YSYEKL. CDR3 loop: CASRKIQGASYNEQFF. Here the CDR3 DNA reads TGCGCCAGCAGGAAAATACAGGGGGCATCATACAATGAGCAGTTCTTC.